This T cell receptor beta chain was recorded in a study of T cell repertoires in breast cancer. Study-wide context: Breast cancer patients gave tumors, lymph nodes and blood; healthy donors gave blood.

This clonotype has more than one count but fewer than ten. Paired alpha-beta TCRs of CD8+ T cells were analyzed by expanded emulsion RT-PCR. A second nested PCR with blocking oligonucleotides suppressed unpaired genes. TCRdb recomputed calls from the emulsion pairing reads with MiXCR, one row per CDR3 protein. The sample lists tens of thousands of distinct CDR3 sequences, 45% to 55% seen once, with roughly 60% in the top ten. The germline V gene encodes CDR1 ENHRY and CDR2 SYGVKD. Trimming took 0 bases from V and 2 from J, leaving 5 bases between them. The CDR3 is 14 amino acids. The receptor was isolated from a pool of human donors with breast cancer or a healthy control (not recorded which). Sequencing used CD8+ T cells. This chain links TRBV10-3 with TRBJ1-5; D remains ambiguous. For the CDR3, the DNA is TGTGCCATCAGTGAGTCGGACGGCAATCAGCCCCAGCATTTT. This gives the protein CAISESDGNQPQHF.